These 2 T cell receptor beta chains share one sample of origin, sequenced in a study of blood T cell repertoires in COVID-19. Measured with immunoSEQ multiplex PCR; TCRdb has only the in-frame clones, and not every one. The sample has around 94,000 clones, approximately 80% seen once. The sequenced sample consisted of peripheral blood. These receptors all come from a man in his 60s with active or convalescent COVID-19.

This chain links TRBV2 with TRBJ1-2; 7 bases are shared with TRBD1. Germline-derived CDR1 and CDR2 are SNHLY and FYNNEI. Losses at the gene ends were 6 bases for V and 0 bases for J; bases not matched to a gene: 4. The CDR3 has 14 residues. The CDR3 spells CASRGTVANYGYTF. CDR3 nucleotides: TGTGCCAGCAGGGGGACAGTCGCTAACTATGGCTACACCTTC.

This clone is labeled medium-sized. The rearrangement links TRBV25-1 to TRBJ1-1, with D tentatively TRBD1 (6 bases). Germline-derived CDR1 and CDR2 are MGHDK and SYGVNS. The V and J ends lost 2 bases and 3 bases respectively, with 10 bases between them. There are 14 residues in the CDR3. The CDR3 sequence is CASSEQGRDTEAFF. CDR3 nucleotide sequence: TGTGCCAGCAGTGAACAGGGGAGGGACACTGAAGCTTTCTTT. Full variable domain (missing parts from reference TRBV25-1 and TRBJ1-1): EADIYQTPRYLVIGTGKKITLECSQTMGHDKMYWYQQDPGMELHLIHYSYGVNSTEKGDLSSESTVSRIRTEHFPLTLESARPSHTSQYLCASSEQGRDTEAFFGQGTRLTVV.